One sample yielded the 6 T cell receptor beta chains listed below, sequenced in a study of cytomegalovirus exposure and HLA in healthy donors. Both 60 Vbeta primers and 13 Jbeta primers went into the PCR. The repertoire was sequenced with immunoSEQ multiplex PCR; TCRdb's copy has only in-frame clones and lacks some. The repertoire includes under 200,000 clones, about 85% of them detected once, and over 2% sits in the top ten. What was sequenced was PBMCs. Receptors were obtained from a man aged 30-40 years in good health and CMV-seropositive.

CDR3 bases: TGTGCCAGCAGTGAATATTCGGGGAACACCGGGGAGCTGTTTTTT. Its protein is CASSEYSGNTGELFF. This sequence joins TRBV25-1 and TRBJ2-2, with D unresolved. In germline, CDR1 is MGHDK, CDR2 SYGVNS. The CDR3 totals 15 residues. The ends were cut back, 0 bases at V and 1 base at J, with 6 bases in the middle.

V gene TRBV25-1 combines with J gene TRBJ2-3, with TRBD2 identical over 7 bases. The CDR3 covers 17 residues. Germline CDR1 is MGHDK and CDR2 is SYGVNS. The V segment lost 2 bases and the J segment 2 bases; nucleotides outside the gene matches: 10. The CDR3 protein is CASSERRLAAFTDTQYF. The CDR3 bases are TGTGCCAGCAGTGAAAGGCGGCTAGCGGCATTCACAGATACGCAGTATTTT.

This clone was seen a handful of times. The chain employs TRBV4-1 and TRBJ1-6, with D possibly TRBD1 on 6 matching bases. V lost 0 bases, J lost 5 bases, and 11 bases lay in between. The CDR3 has 16 residues. Germline assignment: CDR1 MGHRA and CDR2 YSYEKL. CDR3 in amino acids: CASSQDIRTDNSPLHF. CDR3 sequence (DNA): TGCGCCAGCAGCCAAGATATTAGGACAGATAATTCACCCCTCCACTTT.

The rearrangement uses TRBV5-4 and TRBJ2-5; possible D gene TRBD2, 5 bases. Matching the DNA end better, TRBJ2-7 makes the J call doubtful. The CDR3 runs 15 residues. Germline assignment: CDR1 SGHNT and CDR2 YYREEE (reference sequence). CDR3 protein: CASSSRVEVGYEQYF. CDR3 in DNA: TGTGCCAGCAGCTCCCGGGTGGAGGTCGGGTACGAGCAGTACTTC.

The chain combines TRBV11-3 with TRBJ2-1, with TRBD2 as a possible D gene (6 bases). The CDR3 totals 12 residues. The germline V gene encodes CDR1 SGHNT and CDR2 YENEEA. Trimming removed 5 bases at V and 13 bases at J, with 15 bases between. CDR3 residues: CASSREEGSQFF. Here the CDR3 DNA reads TGTGCCAGCAGCCGAGAGGAGGGCTCCCAGTTCTTC. The full variable domain, with the rest looked up from reference TRBV11-3 and TRBJ2-1, is EAGVVQSPRYKIIEKKQPVAFWCNPISGHNTLYWYLQNLGQGPELLIRYENEEAVDDSQLPKDRFSAERLKGVDSTLKIQPAELGDSAVYLCASSREEGSQFFGPGTRLTVL.

The V and J genes are TRBV9 and TRBJ2-7; 7 bases fit TRBD2. V lost 3 bases to trimming and J lost 3 bases; unmatched junction nucleotides: 21. CDR3 length: 19 amino acids. Germline lookup yields CDR1 SGDLS and CDR2 YYNGEE. The CDR3 DNA reads as TGTGCCAGCAGCGCATCCCCGTCCCGGGACTACGCCGGGGGCTACGAGCAGTACGTC. Encoded protein: CASSASPSRDYAGGYEQYV.